The next 31 T cell receptor beta chains were all read from a single sample in a study of blood T cells in healthy people across ages. The second PCR ran about 6 to 12 cycles with a sample-barcoded 5' primer and J-beta primers. TCRdb reprocessed the 5' RACE reads with MiXCR, giving one entry per CDR3 protein. The sample includes roughly 900,000 distinct CDR3 sequences, 25% to 30% of them seen just once. Material: blood. All receptors come from a woman of 80 years or more in good health.

This clonotype was counted only a few times. The CDR3 sequence is CSGRDRDYNEQFF. In DNA, the CDR3 is TGCAGCGGACGGGACAGGGATTACAATGAGCAGTTCTTC. V and J are TRBV29-1 and TRBJ2-1; 9 nucleotides match TRBD1. Per germline, CDR1 SQVTM and CDR2 ANQGSEA. This CDR3 has 13 amino acids. Losses at the gene ends were 7 bases for V and 4 bases for J; bases not matched to a gene: 5.

This clonotype was detected many times. The genes are TRBV20-1 and TRBJ2-6; TRBD1 aligns across 7 bases. Germline lookup yields CDR1 DFQATT and CDR2 SNEGSKA (reference sequence). With 6 bases clipped from V and 2 bases from J, the junction kept 4 bases outside the gene matches. This CDR3 comprises 14 residues. CDR3 bases: TGCAGTGCGCTTACAGGGGCTGGGGCCAACGTCCTGACTTTC. It is translated as CSALTGAGANVLTF.

This clonotype was recorded many times. The chain employs TRBV12-3 or TRBV12-4 and TRBJ2-5; TRBD1 or TRBD2 may be the D gene (5 bases each). V lost 5 bases and J 4 bases, leaving 20 bases between the germline ends. This CDR3 has 16 amino acids. The DNA of the CDR3 is TGTGCCAGCAGTCCAGCCGGGCTCCGGGACGGAGAGACCCAGTACTTC. Residues: CASSPAGLRDGETQYF.

Many counts were recorded for this clonotype. The chain is built from TRBV10-3 and TRBJ1-1; the D gene is possibly TRBD1 (5 bases). The CDR3 spans 13 residues. Trimming left V 7 bases short and J 0 bases short, with 9 bases between. Germline V lookup: CDR1 ENHRY, CDR2 SYGVKD. CDR3 nucleotides: TGTGCCATCACGGCAGGGCTGAACACTGAAGCTTTCTTT. This encodes CAITAGLNTEAFF.

The chain carries TRBV18 and TRBJ2-4; 8 bases map to TRBD1. The J call could be wrong; TRBJ2-5 is a better fit for the DNA end. This CDR3 is 13 amino acids long. Germline CDR1 KGHSH, CDR2 LQKENI. CDR3 in amino acids: CASPPRGRETQYF. The CDR3 DNA sequence: TGTGCCAGCCCTCCCAGGGGGCGGGAGACCCAGTACTTC.

As regards this clonotype: It may be a read error: a sequence one base away is much more abundant. V gene TRBV3-1 combines with J gene TRBJ2-1; no firm D call. V gave up 4 bases and J gave up 13 bases, with 23 bases separating them. Germline CDR1 is LGHDT and CDR2 is YNNKEL (reference sequence). The length of the CDR3 is 15 residues. In DNA form, the CDR3 reads TGTGCCAGCAGCCCGACCCCTCGAAACCAAGAGACCCAGTTCTTC. Amino acids: CASSPTPRNQETQFF.

This clonotype was counted ten times or more. The chain employs TRBV6-5 and TRBJ2-2; D is unresolved. This CDR3 is built from 15 residues. Between the trimmed V and J ends, which lost 0 bases and 0 bases, there was a span of 5 bases. Looked up from germline, CDR1 is MNHEY and CDR2 is SVGAGI. CDR3 DNA: TGTGCCAGCAGTTACTCTGGGACGAACACCGGGGAGCTGTTTTTT. Protein product: CASSYSGTNTGELFF.

This clonotype has a count of ten or more. V is TRBV18 and J is TRBJ2-5, with 9 bases fitting TRBD2. V shed 2 bases, J shed 2 bases, and the junction held 6 bases outside the gene matches. The CDR3 has 16 residues. Germline CDR1 and CDR2: KGHSH and LQKENI. CDR3 sequence reads: CASSPILAGNQETQYF. The CDR3 nucleotides are TGTGCCAGCTCACCAATTCTAGCGGGGAATCAAGAGACCCAGTACTTC.

A word on this clonotype: This may be a read error: a much more frequent sequence differs by one nucleotide. The chain links TRBV7-2 to TRBJ1-6; 7 nucleotides line up with TRBD1. CDR1 and CDR2 from the germline V gene are SGHTA and FQGNSA. This CDR3 spans 15 amino acids. The CDR3 here is CASSPQGTSNSPPHF. CDR3 bases: TGTGCCAGCAGCCCACAGGGGACTAGTAATTCACCCCCCCACTTT.

Only a few counts were recorded for this clonotype. The genes are TRBV5-6 and TRBJ2-3, with 9 bases aligning to TRBD2. The germline V gene encodes CDR1 SGHDT and CDR2 YYEEEE. J lost 1 base, V lost 4 bases, and 10 bases had no gene match. The CDR3 length is 17 residues. The CDR3 nucleotides read TGTGCCAGCAGCGGGGCTAGCGGGGCCCCTCGCACAGATACGCAGTATTTT. Residues: CASSGASGAPRTDTQYF.

The chain carries TRBV12-3 or TRBV12-4 and TRBJ1-1, with D possibly being TRBD1 (6 bases). The CDR3 spans 13 residues. Trimming cost V 7 bases and J 8 bases, with 17 bases left between them. CDR3 sequence: CASNPGHEPEAFF. CDR3 DNA: TGTGCCAGCAATCCGGGACATGAACCAGAAGCTTTCTTT.

This clonotype has a count of ten or more. The chain recombines TRBV12-3 or TRBV12-4 with TRBJ2-1, with D perhaps TRBD2 (7 bases). This CDR3 has 18 amino acids. Deletions cut 0 bases from V and 0 bases from J, with 15 bases between. Here the CDR3 DNA reads TGTGCCAGCAGTTTAGCGCTGGCGGGGGCGGCCTCCTACAATGAGCAGTTCTTC. This codes for CASSLALAGAASYNEQFF.

The chain uses TRBV6-2 or TRBV6-3 and TRBJ2-2; 8 bases fit TRBD1. This CDR3 region has 13 residues. Per the germline V gene, CDR1 is MNHEY and CDR2 is SVGEGT. Losses at the gene ends were 9 bases for V and 7 bases for J; bases not matched to a gene: 7. DNA of the CDR3: TGTGCCAGTAGACAGGGGTCGATCGGGGAGCTGTTTTTT. Residues: CASRQGSIGELFF.

Worth noting for this clonotype: Given a much more abundant clone one base away, this may be a read error. The chain uses TRBV18 and TRBJ2-7; 9 nucleotides line up with TRBD1. The germline V gene has CDR1 KGHSH and CDR2 LQKENI. The CDR3 totals 15 residues. J was trimmed by 3 bases and V by 5 bases; bases with no gene match: 8. The CDR3 loop is CASSVGTGPRYEQYF. In DNA form, the CDR3 reads TGTGCCAGCTCAGTAGGGACAGGGCCCCGCTACGAGCAGTACTTC.

About this clonotype: A much larger clone lies a single base off, so this may be a read error. This sequence joins TRBV7-9 and TRBJ2-3; tentatively, D is TRBD1 (6 bases). The CDR3 consists of 15 residues. CDR1 and CDR2 from the germline V gene are SEHNR and FQNEAQ (reference sequence). V lost 5 bases and J lost 3, with 15 bases in between. In nucleotides, the CDR3 is TGTGCCAGCAGCCCATCCGCCAGGGGAACAGATACGCAGTATTTT. It yields the protein CASSPSARGTDTQYF.

The chain uses TRBV10-3 and TRBJ2-3; TRBD1 aligns across 8 bases. Looked up from germline, CDR1 is ENHRY and CDR2 is SYGVKD. V lost 1 base to trimming and J lost 2 bases; unmatched junction nucleotides: 5. The CDR3 runs to 16 residues. The CDR3 DNA reads TGTGCCATCAGTGAGTGGACGGGACAGGCCACAGATACGCAGTATTTT. This encodes CAISEWTGQATDTQYF.

As regards this clonotype: This clone may be a read error of a much larger clone one base away. V usage is TRBV5-1 and J usage is TRBJ1-6; D remains ambiguous. This CDR3 is built from 14 residues. Germline values: CDR1 SGHRS, CDR2 YFSETQ. Here the CDR3 reads CVSSLQVANSPLHF. CDR3 DNA sequence: TGCGTCAGCAGCTTGCAGGTTGCTAATTCACCCCTCCACTTT.

In its sample, this clonotype was seen a few times. The gene calls are TRBV12-3 or TRBV12-4 and TRBJ2-2, with 7 positions matching TRBD1. Trimming cost V 5 bases and J 1 base; bases outside gene matches: 4. This CDR3 contains 15 residues. The CDR3 reads CASSTRTGNTGELFF. DNA of the CDR3: TGTGCCAGCAGTACGCGGACAGGGAACACCGGGGAGCTGTTTTTT.

Turning to this clonotype: Given a much more abundant clone one base away, this may be a read error. V gene TRBV7-8 combines with J gene TRBJ2-4; TRBD2 matches at 8 bases. CDR3 length: 18 amino acids. Germline V gene data show CDR1 as SGHVS and CDR2 as FQNEAQ. In DNA form, the CDR3 reads TGTGCCAGCAGCCTAGCTCCGTGGGTAGCGGGGCAATACAATGAGCAGTACTTC. Amino acids: CASSLAPWVAGQYNEQYF.

This clonotype was found a few times. The genes are TRBV7-6 and TRBJ1-6; perhaps TRBD1 as D (6 bases). In germline, CDR1 is SGHVS, CDR2 FNYEAQ. The V end was cut by 2 bases, the J end by 10 bases, with 18 bases between. The CDR3 spans 16 residues. CDR3: CASSLSSGAGASPLHF. CDR3 sequence (DNA): TGTGCCAGCAGCTTAAGTTCGGGGGCAGGGGCATCACCCCTCCACTTT.

This clonotype has at least ten counts. The gene calls are TRBV20-1 and TRBJ1-2; TRBD1 is a possible D gene (5 bases). The germline gives CDR1 DFQATT, CDR2 SNEGSKA (reference sequence). V was shortened by 0 bases and J by 2 bases, with 10 bases between the two germline ends. The CDR3 covers 14 residues. This chain's CDR3 is CSARDQRQNYGYTF. In DNA, the CDR3 is TGCAGTGCTAGAGATCAAAGACAGAACTATGGCTACACCTTC.

This clonotype came up many times. The rearrangement links TRBV29-1 to TRBJ1-2; D perhaps matches TRBD1 (5 bases). This CDR3 has 15 amino acids. Trimming left V 4 bases short and J 5 bases short, with 20 bases between. Germline-derived CDR1 and CDR2 are SQVTM and ANQGSEA. The CDR3 nucleotides read TGCAGCGTTGGGTCACAGGCGTCTGGGTGGTATGGCTACACCTTC. The encoded protein is CSVGSQASGWYGYTF.

This chain uses TRBV30 with TRBJ1-1, with D perhaps TRBD1 (6 bases). Trimming removed 4 bases from V and 10 bases from J, with 19 bases in between. Germline CDR1 GTSNPN, CDR2 SVGIG (reference sequence). The CDR3 spans 13 residues. CDR3 DNA sequence: TGTGCCTGGACCGGGTGGGGTGGGGGGCCAGCTTTCTTT. This codes for CAWTGWGGGPAFF.

As for this clonotype: A much larger clone lies one base from this, so it may be a read error. This sequence joins TRBV7-9 and TRBJ1-2; D may be TRBD1 (5 bases). The CDR3 runs to 15 residues. V was cut by 4 bases and J by 4 bases, with 16 bases left in between. Germline V gene lookup returns CDR1 SEHNR and CDR2 FQNEAQ (reference sequence). The CDR3 DNA reads TGTGCCAGCAGCTCACGGGGCAGGGTGGGCTATGGCTACACCTTC. Translating it yields CASSSRGRVGYGYTF. The full variable domain, completed using reference TRBV7-9 and TRBJ1-2, is DTGVSQNPRHKITKRGQNVTFRCDPISEHNRLYWYRQTLGQGPEFLTYFQNEAQLEKSRLLSDRFSAERPKGSFSTLEIQRTEQGDSAMYLCASSSRGRVGYGYTFGSGTRLTVV.

For this clonotype: One base away lies a much larger clone, so this may be a sequencing read error. The chain combines TRBV7-2 with TRBJ1-5, with D perhaps TRBD1 (6 bases). The tail of the sequence fits TRBJ2-3 better, so the J call may be wrong. CDR1 is SGHTA and CDR2 is FQGNSA in the germline V gene. This CDR3 has 15 residues. CDR3 region: CASSMHRAINQPQYF. The CDR3 region has the DNA TGTGCCAGCAGCATGCACAGGGCGATCAATCAGCCCCAGTATTTT.

Many counts were recorded for this clonotype. The chain uses TRBV27 and TRBJ2-6; D unresolved. CDR3 length equals 15 residues. Trimming removed 5 bases at V and 7 bases at J, with 15 bases between. CDR1 and CDR2 (germline): MNHEY, SMNVEV (reference sequence). CDR3: CASSPWISYANVLTF. CDR3 nucleotides: TGTGCCAGCAGTCCGTGGATTTCTTACGCCAACGTCCTGACTTTC.

This clonotype was recorded a few times. One base away lies a much larger clone, so this may be a sequencing read error. V is TRBV7-2 and J is TRBJ2-1; the D gene could be TRBD1 or TRBD2 (6 bases each). Trimming cost V 1 base and J 13 bases, with 14 bases left between them. Germline V lookup: CDR1 SGHTA, CDR2 FQGNSA. This CDR3 is 13 amino acids long. CDR3 sequence: CASSLGGAKTQFF. As DNA, the CDR3 is TGTGCCAGCAGCTTAGGGGGGGCGAAGACCCAGTTCTTC.

The chain has TRBV5-6 and TRBJ1-2; 10 bases align to TRBD1. The V gene's germline CDR1 is SGHDT and CDR2 YYEEEE. The CDR3 consists of 15 residues. Unmatched junction bases numbered 6, after V lost 4 bases and J lost 3 bases. The CDR3 reads CASSGTGVGDYGYTF. The DNA for the CDR3 is TGTGCCAGCAGCGGGACAGGGGTGGGGGACTATGGCTACACCTTC.

This clonotype was observed many times. The chain recombines TRBV9 with TRBJ2-5, with a possible D match to TRBD2 (5 bases). Trimming shortened V by 3 bases and J by 5 bases, and 17 bases separated the two germline ends. The germline CDR1 and CDR2 sequences are SGDLS and YYNGEE. This CDR3 is 15 amino acids long. The DNA of the CDR3 is TGTGCCAGCAGCGCCCCCTTCCCCGGGGAGGAGACCCAGTACTTC. Translated: CASSAPFPGEETQYF.

The rearrangement links TRBV19 to TRBJ2-1; a weak D match, TRBD1 (7 bases). This CDR3 region has 16 residues. Between the trimmed V and J ends, which lost 6 bases and 5 bases, there was a span of 20 bases. The germline V gene has CDR1 LNHDA and CDR2 SQIVND (reference sequence). CDR3 DNA: TGTGCCAGTAGACGGGGGCCGACAGGGTTGGACAATGAGCAGTTCTTC. Translation gives CASRRGPTGLDNEQFF.

Ten or more counts support this clonotype. The chain joins TRBV5-1 to TRBJ1-5; D is unclear. Germline V gives CDR1 SGHRS, CDR2 YFSETQ. This CDR3 is 15 amino acids long. V was clipped by 4 bases and J by 5 bases, with 16 bases between them. The CDR3 reads CASSLEFGPHQPQHF. The CDR3 region has the DNA TGCGCCAGCAGCCTGGAGTTTGGCCCACATCAGCCCCAGCATTTT.